The clone carrying this T cell receptor (beta chain) was seen more than once but under ten times. The CDR3 contains 11 residues. Per germline, CDR1 MDHEN and CDR2 SYDVKM. The V end was cut by 8 bases, the J end by 4 bases, with 6 bases between. This entry comes from a study of metastatic and nonmetastatic thyroid tumors. Before thyroid surgery, none of the patients had received any treatment. TCRdb reanalyzed the PCR reads with MiXCR. Here the sample spans approximately 21,000 clones, 25% to 30% being singletons. The chain couples TRBV28 to TRBJ2-1, with no clear D. Sequencing was performed on blood. The receptor's source is a female donor with papillary thyroid cancer or a benign thyroid nodule (not recorded which). Some clones in this sample may be carry-over from other donors' samples. The chain's CDR3 is CASGLYNEQFF. The CDR3 DNA follows: TGTGCCAGCGGCTTATACAATGAGCAGTTCTTC.